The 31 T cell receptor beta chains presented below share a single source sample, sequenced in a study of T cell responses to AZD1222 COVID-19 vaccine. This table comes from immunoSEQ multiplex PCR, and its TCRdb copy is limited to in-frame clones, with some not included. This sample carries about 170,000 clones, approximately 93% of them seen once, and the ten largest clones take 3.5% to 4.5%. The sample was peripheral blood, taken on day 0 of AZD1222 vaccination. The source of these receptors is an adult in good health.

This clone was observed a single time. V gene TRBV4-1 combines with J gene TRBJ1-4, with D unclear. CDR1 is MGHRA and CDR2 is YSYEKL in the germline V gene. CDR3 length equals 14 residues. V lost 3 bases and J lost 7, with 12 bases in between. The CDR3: CASSQNYLSEKLFF. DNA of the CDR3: TGCGCCAGCAGCCAGAACTACCTATCTGAAAAACTGTTTTTT.

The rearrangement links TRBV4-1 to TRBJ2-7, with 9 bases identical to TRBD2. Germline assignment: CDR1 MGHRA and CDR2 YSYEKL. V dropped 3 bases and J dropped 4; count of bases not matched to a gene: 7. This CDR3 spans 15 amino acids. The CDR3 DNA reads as TGCGCCAGCAGCCAGGACTTAGCGGGAGTGTACGAGCAGTACTTC. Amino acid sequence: CASSQDLAGVYEQYF.

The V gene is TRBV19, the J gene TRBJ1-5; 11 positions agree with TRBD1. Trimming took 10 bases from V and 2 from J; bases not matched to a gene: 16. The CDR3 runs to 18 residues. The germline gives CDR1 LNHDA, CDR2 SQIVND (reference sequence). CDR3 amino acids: CAKGPGQGDPWGNQPQHF. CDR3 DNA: TGTGCCAAAGGACCGGGACAGGGGGACCCTTGGGGCAATCAGCCCCAGCATTTT. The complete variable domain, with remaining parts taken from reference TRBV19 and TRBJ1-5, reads DGGITQSPKYLFRKEGQNVTLSCEQNLNHDAMYWYRQDPGQGLRLIYYSQIVNDFQKGDIAEGYSVSREKKESFPLTVTSAQKNPTAFYLCAKGPGQGDPWGNQPQHFGDGTRLSIL.

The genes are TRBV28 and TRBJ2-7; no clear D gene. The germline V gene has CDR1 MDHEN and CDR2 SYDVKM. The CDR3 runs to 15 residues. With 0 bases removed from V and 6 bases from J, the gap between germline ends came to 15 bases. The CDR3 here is CASSLWAPRGVEQYF. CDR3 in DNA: TGTGCCAGCAGTTTATGGGCACCGAGAGGAGTCGAGCAGTACTTC.

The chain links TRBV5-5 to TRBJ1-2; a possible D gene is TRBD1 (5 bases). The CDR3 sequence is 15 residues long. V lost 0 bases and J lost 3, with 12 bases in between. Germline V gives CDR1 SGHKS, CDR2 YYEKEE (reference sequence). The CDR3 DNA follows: TGTGCCAGCAGCTTGGAACAGGCGTCTTACTATGGCTACACCTTC. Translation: CASSLEQASYYGYTF.

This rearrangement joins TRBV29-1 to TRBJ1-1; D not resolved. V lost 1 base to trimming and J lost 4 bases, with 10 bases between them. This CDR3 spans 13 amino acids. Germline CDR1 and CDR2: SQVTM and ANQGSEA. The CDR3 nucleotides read TGCAGCGTTGAAGCGGCTCAGAGCACTGAAGCTTTCTTT. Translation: CSVEAAQSTEAFF. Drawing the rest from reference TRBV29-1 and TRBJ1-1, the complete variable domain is SAVISQKPSRDICQRGTSLTIQCQVDSQVTMMFWYRQQPGQSLTLIATANQGSEATYESGFVIDKFPISRPNLTFSTLTVSNMSPEDSSIYLCSVEAAQSTEAFFGQGTRLTVV.

The CDR3 bases are TGTGCCAGCAGCGTTGGTGGCAGCGACTATGGCTACACCTTC. Its translation is CASSVGGSDYGYTF. The V call is TRBV9, the J call TRBJ1-2; no clear D gene. The CDR3 spans 14 residues. V lost 2 bases and J 3 bases, leaving 11 bases between the germline ends. Germline values: CDR1 SGDLS, CDR2 YYNGEE.

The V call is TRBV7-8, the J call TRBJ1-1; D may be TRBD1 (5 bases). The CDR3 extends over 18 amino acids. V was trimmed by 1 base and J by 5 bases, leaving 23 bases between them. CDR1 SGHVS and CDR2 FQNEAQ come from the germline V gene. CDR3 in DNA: TGTGCCAGCAGCTTAGTTATGGCAGGGAGAGCGGCGGGGACTGAAGCTTTCTTT. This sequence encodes CASSLVMAGRAAGTEAFF.

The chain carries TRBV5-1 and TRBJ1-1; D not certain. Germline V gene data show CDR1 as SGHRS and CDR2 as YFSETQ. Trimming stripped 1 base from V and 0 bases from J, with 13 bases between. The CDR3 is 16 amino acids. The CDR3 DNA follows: TGCGCCAGCAGCTTGTCAGACGGACGTCTGAACACTGAAGCTTTCTTT. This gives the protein CASSLSDGRLNTEAFF.

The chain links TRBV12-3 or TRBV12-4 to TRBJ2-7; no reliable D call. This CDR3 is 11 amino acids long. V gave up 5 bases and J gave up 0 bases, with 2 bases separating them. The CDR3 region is CASSNSYEQYF. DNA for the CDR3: TGTGCCAGCAGTAACTCCTACGAGCAGTACTTC.

CDR3 in DNA: TGTGCCAGCAGGAGGACTAGCGGGGGGACGCATGGGGAGACCCAGTACTTC. Encoded protein: CASRRTSGGTHGETQYF. V and J are TRBV2 and TRBJ2-5, with TRBD2 matching 14 bases. V shed 6 bases and J 5 bases; nucleotides not matched to a gene: 11. The CDR3 has 17 amino acids. Germline loops: CDR1 SNHLY, CDR2 FYNNEI. The full variable domain, completed using reference TRBV2 and TRBJ2-5, is EPEVTQTPSHQVTQMGQEVILRCVPISNHLYFYWYRQILGQKVEFLVSFYNNEISEKSEIFDDQFSVERPDGSNFTLKIRSTKLEDSAMYFCASRRTSGGTHGETQYFGPGTRLLVL.

In nucleotides, the CDR3 is TGTGCCAGCAGCCGGGACTACACAGATACGCAGTATTTT. Its translation is CASSRDYTDTQYF. The chain joins TRBV6-5 to TRBJ2-3, with 7 bases fitting TRBD2. Unmatched junction bases numbered 2, after V lost 6 bases and J lost 2 bases. The CDR3 sequence is 13 residues long. Germline CDR1 MNHEY, CDR2 SVGAGI.

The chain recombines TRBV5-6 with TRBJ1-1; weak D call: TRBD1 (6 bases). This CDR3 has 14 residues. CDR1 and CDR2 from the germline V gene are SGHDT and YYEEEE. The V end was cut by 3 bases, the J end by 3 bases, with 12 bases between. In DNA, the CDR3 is TGTGCCAGCAGCTCCTGGACAGCAGACACTGAAGCTTTCTTT. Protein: CASSSWTADTEAFF. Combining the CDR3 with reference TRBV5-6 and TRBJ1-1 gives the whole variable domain DAGVTQSPTHLIKTRGQQVTLRCSPKSGHDTVSWYQQALGQGPQFIFQYYEEEERQRGNFPDRFSGHQFPNYSSELNVNALLLGDSALYLCASSSWTADTEAFFGQGTRLTVV.

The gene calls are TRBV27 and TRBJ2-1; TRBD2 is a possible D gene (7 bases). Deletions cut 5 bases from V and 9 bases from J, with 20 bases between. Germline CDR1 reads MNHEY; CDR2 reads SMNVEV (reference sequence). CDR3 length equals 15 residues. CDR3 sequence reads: CASSPKLGGRGEQFF. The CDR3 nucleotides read TGTGCCAGCAGTCCAAAATTAGGGGGGAGGGGTGAGCAGTTCTTC.

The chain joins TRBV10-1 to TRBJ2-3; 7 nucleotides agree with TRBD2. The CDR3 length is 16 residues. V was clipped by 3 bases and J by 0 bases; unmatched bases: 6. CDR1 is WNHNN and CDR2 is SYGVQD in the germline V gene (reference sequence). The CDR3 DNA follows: TGCGCCAGCAGTGAAAGGCTAGCGGCTAGCACAGATACGCAGTATTTT. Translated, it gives CASSERLAASTDTQYF.

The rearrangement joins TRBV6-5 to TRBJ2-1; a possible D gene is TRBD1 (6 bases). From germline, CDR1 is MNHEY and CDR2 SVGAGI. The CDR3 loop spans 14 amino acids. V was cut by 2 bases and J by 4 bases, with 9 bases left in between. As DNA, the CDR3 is TGTGCCAGCAGTTACCGAACAGGGTACAATGAGCAGTTCTTC. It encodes CASSYRTGYNEQFF.

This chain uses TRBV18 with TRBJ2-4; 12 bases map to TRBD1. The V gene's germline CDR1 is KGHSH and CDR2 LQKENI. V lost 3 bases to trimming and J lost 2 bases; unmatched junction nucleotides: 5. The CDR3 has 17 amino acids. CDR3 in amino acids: CASSPGTGGASKNIQYF. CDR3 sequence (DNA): TGTGCCAGCTCACCCGGGACAGGGGGCGCCTCCAAAAACATTCAGTACTTC.

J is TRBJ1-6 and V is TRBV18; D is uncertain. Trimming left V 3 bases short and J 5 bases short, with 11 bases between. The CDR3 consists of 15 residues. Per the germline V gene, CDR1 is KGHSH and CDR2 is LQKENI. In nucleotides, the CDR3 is TGTGCCAGCTCACCTCTTGAGGGAGATAATTCACCCCTCCACTTT. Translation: CASSPLEGDNSPLHF.

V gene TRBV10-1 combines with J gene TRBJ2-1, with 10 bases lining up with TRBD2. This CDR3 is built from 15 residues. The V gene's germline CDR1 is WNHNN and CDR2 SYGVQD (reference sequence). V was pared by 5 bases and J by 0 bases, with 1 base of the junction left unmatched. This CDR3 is CASSSSGSSYNEQFF. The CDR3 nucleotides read TGCGCCAGCAGTTCTAGCGGGAGCTCCTACAATGAGCAGTTCTTC.

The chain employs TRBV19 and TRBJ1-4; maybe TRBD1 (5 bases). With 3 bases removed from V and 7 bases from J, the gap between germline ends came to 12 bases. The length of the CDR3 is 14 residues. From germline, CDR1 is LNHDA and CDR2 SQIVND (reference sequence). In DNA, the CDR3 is TGTGCCAGTAGTATTACGGGGCACGGTGAAAAACTGTTTTTT. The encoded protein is CASSITGHGEKLFF.

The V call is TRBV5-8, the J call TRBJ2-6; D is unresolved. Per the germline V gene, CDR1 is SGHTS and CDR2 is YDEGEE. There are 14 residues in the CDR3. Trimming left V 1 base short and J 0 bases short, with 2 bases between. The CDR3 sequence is CASSLISGANVLTF. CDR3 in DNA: TGTGCCAGCAGCTTGATCTCTGGGGCCAACGTCCTGACTTTC.

As DNA, the CDR3 is TGTGCCAGCGGACAGGGGGCTTATCAGCCCCAGCATTTT. This gives the protein CASGQGAYQPQHF. V and J are TRBV18 and TRBJ1-5; 11 bases line up with TRBD1. The J segment lost 5 bases and the V segment lost 8 bases, leaving 2 bases of the junction unmatched. Germline-derived CDR1 and CDR2 are KGHSH and LQKENI. The CDR3 length is 13 residues.

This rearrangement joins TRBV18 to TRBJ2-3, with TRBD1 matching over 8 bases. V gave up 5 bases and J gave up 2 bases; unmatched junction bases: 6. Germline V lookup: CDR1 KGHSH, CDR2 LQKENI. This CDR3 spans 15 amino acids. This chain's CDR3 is CASSAGTGVTDTQYF. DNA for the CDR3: TGTGCCAGCTCAGCCGGGACAGGAGTCACAGATACGCAGTATTTT. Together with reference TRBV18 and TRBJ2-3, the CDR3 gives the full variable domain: NAGVMQNPRHLVRRRGQEARLRCSPMKGHSHVYWYRQLPEEGLKFMVYLQKENIIDESGMPKERFSAEFPKEGPSILRIQQVVRGDSAAYFCASSAGTGVTDTQYFGPGTRLTVL.

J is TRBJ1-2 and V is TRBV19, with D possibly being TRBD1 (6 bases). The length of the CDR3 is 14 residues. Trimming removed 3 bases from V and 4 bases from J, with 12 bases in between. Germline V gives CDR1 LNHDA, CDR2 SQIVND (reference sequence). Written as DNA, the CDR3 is TGTGCCAGTAGTATTGGGGGCGCAGGCTATGGCTACACCTTC. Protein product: CASSIGGAGYGYTF.

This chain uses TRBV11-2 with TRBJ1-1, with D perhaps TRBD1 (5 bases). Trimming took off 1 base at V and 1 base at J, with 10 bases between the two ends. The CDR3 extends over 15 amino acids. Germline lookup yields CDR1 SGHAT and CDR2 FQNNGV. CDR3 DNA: TGTGCCAGCAGCTTAGGTCAGGGAGCGAACACTGAAGCTTTCTTT. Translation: CASSLGQGANTEAFF. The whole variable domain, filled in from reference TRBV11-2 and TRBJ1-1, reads EAGVAQSPRYKIIEKRQSVAFWCNPISGHATLYWYQQILGQGPKLLIQFQNNGVVDDSQLPKDRFSAERLKGVDSTLKIQPAKLEDSAVYLCASSLGQGANTEAFFGQGTRLTVV.

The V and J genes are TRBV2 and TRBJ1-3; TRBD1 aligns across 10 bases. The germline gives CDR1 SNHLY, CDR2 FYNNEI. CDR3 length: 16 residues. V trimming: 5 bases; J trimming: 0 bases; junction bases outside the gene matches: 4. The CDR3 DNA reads TGTGCCAGCAGTCGACAGGGGGCTATCTCTGGAAACACCATATATTTT. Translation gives CASSRQGAISGNTIYF.

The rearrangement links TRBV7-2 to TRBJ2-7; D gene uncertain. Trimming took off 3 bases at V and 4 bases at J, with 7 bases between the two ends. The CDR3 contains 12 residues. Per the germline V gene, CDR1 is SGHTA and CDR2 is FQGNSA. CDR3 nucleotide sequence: TGTGCCAGCAGCTTCACGGGTTACGAGCAGTACTTC. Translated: CASSFTGYEQYF.

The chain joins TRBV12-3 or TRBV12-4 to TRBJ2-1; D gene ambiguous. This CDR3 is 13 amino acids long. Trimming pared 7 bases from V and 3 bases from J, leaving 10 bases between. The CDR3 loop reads CASKRVFYNEQFF. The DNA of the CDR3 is TGTGCCAGCAAACGGGTTTTCTACAATGAGCAGTTCTTC.

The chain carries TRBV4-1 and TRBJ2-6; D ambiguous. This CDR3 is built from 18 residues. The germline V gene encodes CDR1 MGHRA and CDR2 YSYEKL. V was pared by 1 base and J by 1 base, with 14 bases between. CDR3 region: CASSQAPPIESGANVLTF. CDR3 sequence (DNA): TGCGCCAGCAGCCAAGCGCCACCTATAGAGTCTGGGGCCAACGTCCTGACTTTC.

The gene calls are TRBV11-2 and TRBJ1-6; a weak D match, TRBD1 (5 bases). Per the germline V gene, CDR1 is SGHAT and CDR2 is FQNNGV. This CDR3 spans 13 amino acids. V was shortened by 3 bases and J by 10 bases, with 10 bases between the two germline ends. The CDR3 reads CASSFDEGSPLHF. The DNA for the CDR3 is TGTGCCAGCAGCTTCGACGAGGGGTCACCCCTCCACTTT.

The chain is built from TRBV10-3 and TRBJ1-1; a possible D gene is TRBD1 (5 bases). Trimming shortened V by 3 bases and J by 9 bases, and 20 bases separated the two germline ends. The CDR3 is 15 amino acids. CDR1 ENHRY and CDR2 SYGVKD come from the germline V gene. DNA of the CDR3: TGTGCCATCAGTGAAAATTCGGAGCAGGGAAGTAAAGCTTTCTTT. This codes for CAISENSEQGSKAFF.